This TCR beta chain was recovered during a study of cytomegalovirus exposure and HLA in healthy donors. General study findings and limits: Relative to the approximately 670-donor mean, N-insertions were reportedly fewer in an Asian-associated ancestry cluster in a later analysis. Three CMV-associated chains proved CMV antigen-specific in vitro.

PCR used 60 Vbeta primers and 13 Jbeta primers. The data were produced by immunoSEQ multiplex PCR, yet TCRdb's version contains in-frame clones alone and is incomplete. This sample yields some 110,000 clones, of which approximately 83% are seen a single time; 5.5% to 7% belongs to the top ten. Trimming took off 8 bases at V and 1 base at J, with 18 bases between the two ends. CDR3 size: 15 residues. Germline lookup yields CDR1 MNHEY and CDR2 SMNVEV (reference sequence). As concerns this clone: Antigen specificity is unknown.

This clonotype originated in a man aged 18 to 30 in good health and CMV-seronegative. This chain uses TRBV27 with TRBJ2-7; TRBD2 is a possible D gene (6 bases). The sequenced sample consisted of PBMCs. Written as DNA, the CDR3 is TGTGCCAGCGGCCCTTACCGGGACTCGTCCTACGAGCAGTACTTC. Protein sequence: CASGPYRDSSYEQYF.